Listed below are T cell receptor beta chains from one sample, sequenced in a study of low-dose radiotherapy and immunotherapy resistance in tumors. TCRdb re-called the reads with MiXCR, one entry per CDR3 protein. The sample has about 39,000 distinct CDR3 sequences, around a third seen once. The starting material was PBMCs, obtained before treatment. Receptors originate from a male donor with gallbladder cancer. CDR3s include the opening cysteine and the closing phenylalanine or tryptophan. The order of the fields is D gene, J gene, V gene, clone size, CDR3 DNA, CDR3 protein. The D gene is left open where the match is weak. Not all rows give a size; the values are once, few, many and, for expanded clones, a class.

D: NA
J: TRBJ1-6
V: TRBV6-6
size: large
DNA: NA
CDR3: CASILGPREANSPLHF

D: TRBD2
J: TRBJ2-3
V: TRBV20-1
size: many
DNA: TGCAGTGCCCCCACTTTAGCGGGGTACACAGATACGCAGTATTTT
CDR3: CSAPTLAGYTDTQYF

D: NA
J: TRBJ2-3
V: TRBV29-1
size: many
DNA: TGCAGCGTCGAACTTTTGGGTCCTAGCACAGATACGCAGTATTTT
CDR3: CSVELLGPSTDTQYF

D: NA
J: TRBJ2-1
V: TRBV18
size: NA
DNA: TGTGCCAGCTCACCATCGGGGGAGACTTACAATGAGCAGTTCTTC
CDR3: CASSPSGETYNEQFF

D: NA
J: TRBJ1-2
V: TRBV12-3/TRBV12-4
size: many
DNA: TGTGCCAGCACTACCGAGGGGCTTGGCTACACCTTC
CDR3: CASTTEGLGYTF

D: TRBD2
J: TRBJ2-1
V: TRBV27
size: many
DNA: TGTGCCAGCAGTCCGGGACTAGCGGCTAAGAGTGAGCAGTTCTTC
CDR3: CASSPGLAAKSEQFF

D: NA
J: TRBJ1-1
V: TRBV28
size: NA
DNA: TGTGCCAGCACCCTGAACACTGAAGCTTTCTTT
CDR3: CASTLNTEAFF

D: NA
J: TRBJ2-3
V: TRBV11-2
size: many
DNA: TGTGCCAGCAGCTTGGGGTTAGATACGCAGTATTTT
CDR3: CASSLGLDTQYF

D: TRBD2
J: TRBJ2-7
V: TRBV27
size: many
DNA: TGTGCCAGCAGTCCGGGGACTAGCGGGACGGACGAGCAGTACTTC
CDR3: CASSPGTSGTDEQYF

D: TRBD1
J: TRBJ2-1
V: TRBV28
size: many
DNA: TGTGCCAGCAGTTTATTAGGCGGGACAGGGGCCGCGAATTTGGGTGAGCAGTTCTTC
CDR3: CASSLLGGTGAANLGEQFF

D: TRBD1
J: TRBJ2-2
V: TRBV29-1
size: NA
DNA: TGCAGCGTTCTCGGGACAGGGAACACCGGGGAGCTGTTTTTT
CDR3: CSVLGTGNTGELFF

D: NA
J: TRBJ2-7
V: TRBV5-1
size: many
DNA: TGCGCCAGCAGCTTTGGGACATCCTACGAGCAGTACTTC
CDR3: CASSFGTSYEQYF

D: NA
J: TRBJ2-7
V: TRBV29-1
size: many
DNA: TGCAGCGCCCGCACCGAAAGGGCCTACGAGCAGTACTTC
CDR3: CSARTERAYEQYF

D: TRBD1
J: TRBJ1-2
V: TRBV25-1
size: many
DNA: TGTGCCAGCAGTGAAGCCCCGGGACAGGACGTGGTTAACTATGGCTACACCTTC
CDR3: CASSEAPGQDVVNYGYTF

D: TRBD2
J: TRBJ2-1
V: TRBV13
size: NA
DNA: TGTGCCAGCAGCTCGGGACTAGCGGGCGATGAGCAGTTCTTC
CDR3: CASSSGLAGDEQFF

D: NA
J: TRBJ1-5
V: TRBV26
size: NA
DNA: TGTGCCAGCAGTTTTGGATACAGTGGCAATCAGCCCCAGCATTTT
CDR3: CASSFGYSGNQPQHF

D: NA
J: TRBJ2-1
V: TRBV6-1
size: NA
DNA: TGTGCCAGCAGTGAAGGGCTGGTCACTGGGGTTACAGGGCAGTTCTTC
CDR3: CASSEGLVTGVTGQFF

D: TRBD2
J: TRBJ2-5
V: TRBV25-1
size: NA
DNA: TGTGCCAGCAGTGAATATAAGGGAGGGCAAGAGACCCAGTACTTC
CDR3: CASSEYKGGQETQYF

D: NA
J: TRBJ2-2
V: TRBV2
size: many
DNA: TGTGCCAGCACCTCCCAAGGACCCACCGGGGAGCTGTTTTTT
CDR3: CASTSQGPTGELFF

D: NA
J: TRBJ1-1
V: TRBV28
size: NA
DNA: TGTGCCAGCACCAACGGGGGGTCCACTGAAGCTTTCTTT
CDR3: CASTNGGSTEAFF

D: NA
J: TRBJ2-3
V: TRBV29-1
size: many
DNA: TGCAGCGTTGAAATGGGAGATACGCAGTATTTT
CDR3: CSVEMGDTQYF

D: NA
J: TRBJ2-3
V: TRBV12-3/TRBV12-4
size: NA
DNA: TGTGCCAGCAGTTTATTCCTGGACAGCCTAAAGACAGATACGCAGTATTTT
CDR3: CASSLFLDSLKTDTQYF